The T cell receptor (beta chain) under discussion was sequenced for a study of pediatric ulcerative colitis. General study findings and limits: A couple of patients had blood samples with substantially reduced template counts. Some T cells in rectal biopsies may come from blood, especially with overt colitis. A couple of rectal CDR3 clonotypes occurred in all ulcerative colitis patients.

Sequencing was at survey level. TCRdb's table, derived via immunoSEQ multiplex PCR, lists solely in-frame clones and lacks some. The table includes roughly 25,000 clones, about 67% detected once. Comment on this clone: The antigen is not known.

V gave up 3 bases and J gave up 6 bases, with 16 bases separating them. The CDR3 is made up of 15 amino acids. Germline V gives CDR1 SGHKS, CDR2 YYEKEE (reference sequence). During colonoscopy, one to two rectal pinch biopsies were collected. The chain uses TRBV5-5 and TRBJ1-5; D is uncertain. Sequencing used gut tissue. The TCR originated in a boy aged 5-17 years with severe ulcerative colitis. The DNA for the CDR3 is TGTGCCAGCAGCTCGTCCGTCCTAGCATCTCAGCCCCAGCATTTT. Translated, it gives CASSSSVLASQPQHF.